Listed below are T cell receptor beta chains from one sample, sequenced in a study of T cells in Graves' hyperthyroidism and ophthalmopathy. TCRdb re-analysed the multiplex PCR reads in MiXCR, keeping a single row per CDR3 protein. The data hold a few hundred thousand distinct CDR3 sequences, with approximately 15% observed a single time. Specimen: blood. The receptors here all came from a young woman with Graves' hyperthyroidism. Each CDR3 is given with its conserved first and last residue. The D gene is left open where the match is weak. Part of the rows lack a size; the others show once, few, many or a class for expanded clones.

CATRPAATDTQYF | TGTGCCACCCGCCCAGCCGCCACAGATACGCAGTATTTT | TRBJ2-3 | - | many | TRBV28
CASRWGLGSSGNTIYF | TGTGCCAGCAGATGGGGTCTAGGGAGCTCTGGAAACACCATATATTTT | TRBJ1-3 | - | few | TRBV6-1
CASSQEQPVTEAFF | TGTGCCAGCAGCCAAGAACAGCCCGTCACTGAAGCTTTCTTT | TRBJ1-1 | - | many | TRBV14
CASSLFPGLAGGGTNNEQFF | TGTGCCAGCAGTTTATTTCCAGGACTAGCGGGCGGAGGTACAAACAATGAGCAGTTCTTC | TRBJ2-1 | TRBD2 | - | TRBV12-3/TRBV12-4
CASSYTTYEQYF | TGTGCCAGCAGTTATACTACCTACGAGCAGTACTTC | TRBJ2-7 | - | many | TRBV6-1
CASSKGQVAGELFF | TGTGCCAGCAGCAAGGGACAGGTCGCCGGGGAGCTGTTTTTT | TRBJ2-2 | TRBD1 | - | TRBV5-6
CSATTGNNEQFF | TGCAGTGCCACGACAGGGAACAATGAGCAGTTCTTC | TRBJ2-1 | TRBD1 | many | TRBV20-1
CASSGETGLGQPQHF | TGTGCCAGCAGTGGCGAGACAGGGTTGGGGCAGCCCCAGCATTTT | TRBJ1-5 | TRBD1 | many | TRBV6-1
CASSPTAYEQYF | TGTGCCAGCAGCCCCACAGCCTACGAGCAGTACTTC | TRBJ2-7 | - | many | TRBV2
CASGRVGDVGSPLHF | TGTGCCAGCGGACGAGTCGGGGATGTAGGTTCACCCCTCCACTTT | TRBJ1-6 | - | many | TRBV12-3/TRBV12-4
CATSRYGGDTQYF | TGTGCCACCTCTAGGTACGGGGGAGATACGCAGTATTTT | TRBJ2-3 | - | many | TRBV2
CASGIGLAGGNEQFF | TGTGCTAGTGGCATCGGACTAGCGGGAGGGAATGAGCAGTTCTTC | TRBJ2-1 | TRBD2 | many | TRBV12-5
CASSPPTGLNTEAFF | TGTGCCAGCAGCCCTCCGACAGGGTTGAACACTGAAGCTTTCTTT | TRBJ1-1 | TRBD1 | many | TRBV11-2
CSVYSMISEKLFF | TGCAGCGTTTACAGTATGATAAGTGAAAAACTGTTTTTT | TRBJ1-4 | - | - | TRBV29-1
CASSLWADSPLHF | TGTGCCAGCAGCTTATGGGCAGATTCACCCCTCCACTTT | TRBJ1-6 | - | - | TRBV13
CSANEGLGTEAFF | TGCAGTGCTAACGAAGGGTTGGGCACTGAAGCTTTCTTT | TRBJ1-1 | - | many | TRBV20-1
CSVESPGTGLYGYTF | TGCAGCGTTGAGTCTCCAGGGACAGGGCTATATGGCTACACCTTC | TRBJ1-2 | TRBD1 | - | TRBV29-1
CASSQQVKGGKLFF | TGTGCCAGCAGTCAACAGGTTAAAGGCGGAAAACTGTTTTTT | TRBJ1-4 | - | few | TRBV27
CASIRQDLTNEKLFF | TGTGCCAGCATTAGACAGGACCTAACTAATGAAAAACTGTTTTTT | TRBJ1-4 | - | many | TRBV2
CATSQVSSPLHF | TGTGCCACCAGCCAGGTCTCTTCACCCCTCCACTTT | TRBJ1-6 | - | once | TRBV15
CASSPRTPGELFF | TGTGCCAGCAGTCCGCGGACCCCCGGGGAGCTGTTTTTT | TRBJ2-2 | - | few | TRBV6-1
CASSYRTYEQYF | TGTGCCAGCAGTTACAGAACCTACGAGCAGTACTTC | TRBJ2-7 | - | many | TRBV12-3/TRBV12-4
CSARAANRAGYGYTF | TGCAGTGCTAGAGCCGCAAACAGGGCTGGCTATGGCTACACCTTC | TRBJ1-2 | - | many | TRBV20-1